The sequence of this T cell receptor beta chain was determined in a study of blood T cell repertoires in COVID-19. Looking at the study overall: Sample material is recorded as cDNA or gDNA derived from T cells, B-cell-depleted T cells, or PBMCs.

This table comes from immunoSEQ multiplex PCR, and its TCRdb copy is limited to in-frame clones, with some not included. This table has around 290,000 clones, 65% to 90% appearing once. It was during active infection that Seattle patients were enrolled and then longitudinally followed. Sequencing was carried out using peripheral blood. This clonotype originated in a woman between 65 and 79 years old with COVID-19, enrolled during active disease.

CDR3 residues: CASKPAGPYEQYF. CDR3 nucleotide sequence: TGTGCCAGTAAGCCAGCGGGGCCATACGAGCAGTACTTC. This rearrangement joins TRBV19 to TRBJ2-7; TRBD2 matches at 7 bases. The germline V gene encodes CDR1 LNHDA and CDR2 SQIVND (reference sequence). This CDR3 is 13 amino acids long. V lost 7 bases and J lost 4; bases outside the gene matches: 7.